A selection of T cell receptor beta chains follows, all from one sample in a study of beta chain features in type 1 diabetes. Clones were read by immunoSEQ multiplex PCR, and TCRdb kept only the in-frame ones, dropping some. The sample has over 650,000 clones, roughly an eighth seen once. Sequences were obtained from naive CD4+ T cells from blood. The receptors were sampled from a man in his late teens or twenties with type 1 diabetes. Each CDR3 is given with its conserved first and last residue. Fields, in order: clone size, D gene, V gene, J gene, CDR3 protein, CDR3 DNA. The D gene is left open where the match is weak. Clone size is stated in some rows and not others, as once, few, many or a class when expanded.

>-|TRBD1|TRBV28|TRBJ1-2
CASSRPGQNYGYTF
TGTGCCAGCAGTCGACCGGGACAGAACTATGGCTACACCTTC
>few|-|TRBV5-4|TRBJ2-7
CASSSEGEQYF
TGTGCCAGCAGCTCGGAGGGCGAGCAGTACTTC
>few|TRBD2|TRBV2|TRBJ2-2
CASATGTSGHLGELFF
TGTGCCAGCGCTACTGGGACTAGCGGGCATTTGGGGGAGCTGTTTTTT
>-|TRBD2|TRBV10-3|TRBJ2-1
CAISGPAGAPGNEQFF
TGTGCCATCAGTGGGCCAGCGGGGGCCCCGGGCAATGAGCAGTTCTTC
>-|-|TRBV21-1|TRBJ1-5
CASSEGRPTGVISQPQHF
TGTGCCAGCAGTGAAGGGAGGCCGACAGGGGTTATCAGTCAGCCCCAGCATTTT
>few|-|TRBV9|TRBJ1-1
CASSVQGVNTEAFF
TGTGCCAGCAGCGTTCAGGGTGTGAACACTGAAGCTTTCTTT
>-|-|TRBV2|TRBJ2-7
CASWGLPALHGEQYF
TGTGCCAGCTGGGGACTTCCAGCCCTTCATGGGGAGCAGTACTTC
>few|-|TRBV5-1|TRBJ1-4
CASSLGSGATNEKLFF
TGCGCCAGCAGCCTTGGTTCGGGGGCAACTAATGAAAAACTGTTTTTT
>few|-|TRBV4-1|TRBJ2-1
CASSQIGRRSSYNEQFF
TGCGCCAGCAGCCAAATTGGGAGGAGGAGCTCCTACAATGAGCAGTTCTTC
>few|-|TRBV7-9|TRBJ2-7
CASSSRDGSYEQYF
TGTGCCAGCAGCTCCCGGGACGGATCCTACGAGCAGTACTTC
>few|-|TRBV27|TRBJ2-1
CASSFGGGATYNEQFF
TGTGCCAGCAGTTTTGGAGGGGGGGCCACCTACAATGAGCAGTTCTTC
>-|-|TRBV20-1|TRBJ1-6
CSASAESALHF
TGCAGTGCTAGTGCGGAGAGTGCCCTCCACTTT
>few|-|TRBV30|TRBJ1-2
CAWSPYGRITF
TGTGCCTGGAGTCCCTACGGTCGGATCACCTTC
>few|TRBD2|TRBV7-8|TRBJ2-3
CASSLDGGAADTQYF
TGTGCCAGCAGCTTAGACGGGGGGGCGGCAGATACGCAGTATTTT
>-|TRBD1|TRBV5-8|TRBJ1-5
CASSLETGAINQPQHF
TGTGCCAGCAGCTTGGAGACAGGGGCTATCAATCAGCCCCAGCATTTT
>-|-|TRBV20-1|TRBJ2-5
CSANIQETQYF
TGCAGTGCTAACATCCAAGAGACCCAGTACTTC
>few|-|TRBV5-6|TRBJ1-5
CASSNSNQPQHF
TGTGCCAGCAGCAATAGCAATCAGCCCCAGCATTTT
>few|-|TRBV21-1|TRBJ2-1
CASSKSRGNSYNEQFF
TGTGCCAGCAGCAAGAGTCGCGGAAATTCCTACAATGAGCAGTTCTTC
>few|TRBD1|TRBV5-1|TRBJ1-2
CASSPEGAGDYGYTF
TGCGCCAGCAGCCCCGAGGGGGCAGGGGACTATGGCTACACCTTC
>-|-|TRBV5-1|TRBJ2-1
CASSLMGQVYNEQFF
TGCGCCAGCAGCTTGATGGGGCAGGTATACAATGAGCAGTTCTTC
>-|TRBD2|TRBV7-3|TRBJ2-1
CASSLEAPSGGATEQFF
TGTGCCAGCAGCTTAGAAGCCCCTAGCGGGGGGGCCACTGAGCAGTTCTTC
>few|-|TRBV6-6|TRBJ1-1
CASSAISGGTEAFF
TGTGCCAGCAGTGCCATCTCAGGAGGCACTGAAGCTTTCTTT
>few|-|TRBV9|TRBJ1-1
CASSVHLNTEAFF
TGTGCCAGCAGCGTACATCTGAACACTGAAGCTTTCTTT
>-|-|TRBV29-1|TRBJ2-7
CSVRRALTYEQYF
TGCAGCGTACGCCGGGCCCTAACCTACGAGCAGTACTTC